This entry lists 32 T cell receptor beta chains sequenced from one sample in a study of control samples from healthy donors and cancer patients. Profiling relied on immunoSEQ multiplex PCR, and the TCRdb table lists in-frame clones only, not all of them. The sample includes roughly 150,000 clones, about 94% of them seen just once. The sample taken for sequencing was blood. The receptors stem from a man aged 45-65 years in good health.

The chain is built from TRBV30 and TRBJ2-7; 9 nucleotides agree with TRBD1. The germline V gene has CDR1 GTSNPN and CDR2 SVGIG (reference sequence). The CDR3 is 13 residues long. With V trimmed by 1 base and J by 5 bases, 3 bases remained unmatched. The CDR3 bases are TGTGCCTGGAGTGGGGACAGGGTGGACGAGCAGTACTTC. As protein: CAWSGDRVDEQYF.

The CDR3 loop is CASSRTSGVHYNEQFF. For the CDR3, the DNA is TGTGCCAGTAGCCGGACTAGCGGGGTTCATTACAATGAGCAGTTCTTC. The chain has TRBV19 and TRBJ2-1; 12 bases line up with TRBD2. Unmatched junction bases numbered 7, after V lost 6 bases and J lost 4 bases. The V gene's germline CDR1 is LNHDA and CDR2 SQIVND (reference sequence). This CDR3 spans 16 amino acids. The entire variable domain, with the rest obtained from reference TRBV19 and TRBJ2-1, is as follows: DGGITQSPKYLFRKEGQNVTLSCEQNLNHDAMYWYRQDPGQGLRLIYYSQIVNDFQKGDIAEGYSVSREKKESFPLTVTSAQKNPTAFYLCASSRTSGVHYNEQFFGPGTRLTVL.

V gene TRBV19 combines with J gene TRBJ2-7; tentative D call: TRBD2 (6 bases). CDR3 length: 12 amino acids. Trimming stripped 8 bases from V and 6 bases from J, with 14 bases between. Germline V lookup: CDR1 LNHDA, CDR2 SQIVND (reference sequence). The CDR3 bases are TGTGCCAGTGGGCACCTGGGGGGCGAGCAGTACTTC. It encodes CASGHLGGEQYF.

A note on this clone: Distinct nucleotide sequences in the sample also encode this CDR3. The rearrangement joins TRBV7-9 to TRBJ1-2, with 8 bases aligning to TRBD1. The V gene end was trimmed by 5 bases and the J gene end by 4 bases; junction bases not matched to a gene: 3. The germline V gene has CDR1 SEHNR and CDR2 FQNEAQ (reference sequence). This CDR3 contains 13 residues. In DNA, the CDR3 is TGTGCCAGCAGCCCGGACAGGGCCTATGGCTACACCTTC. It encodes CASSPDRAYGYTF.

This chain links TRBV6-5 with TRBJ1-1; TRBD1 matches 7 bases. Germline CDR1 reads MNHEY; CDR2 reads SVGAGI. This CDR3 comprises 13 residues. J was trimmed by 4 bases and V by 7 bases; bases with no gene match: 6. The CDR3 sequence is CASTTGAGTEAFF. CDR3 nucleotide sequence: TGTGCCAGCACTACAGGGGCAGGCACTGAAGCTTTCTTT.

The V call is TRBV12-3 or TRBV12-4, the J call TRBJ1-1, with D unclear. The CDR3 runs 13 residues. Trimming took off 7 bases at V and 6 bases at J, with 15 bases between the two ends. CDR3 sequence: CASILSGHAEAFF. The CDR3 DNA sequence: TGTGCCAGCATCCTTTCCGGTCACGCTGAAGCTTTCTTT.

Here the CDR3 DNA reads TGCGCCAGCAGTGAACGGGCGGGCCCGAACACCGGGGAGCTGTTTTTT. Translated, it gives CASSERAGPNTGELFF. The V and J genes are TRBV10-1 and TRBJ2-2; D is perhaps TRBD2 (5 bases). Trimming left V 3 bases short and J 0 bases short, with 11 bases between. In germline, CDR1 is WNHNN, CDR2 SYGVQD (reference sequence). This CDR3 spans 16 amino acids.

The CDR3 reads CASNRDLRTEAFF. The CDR3 nucleotides read TGTGCCAGCAATAGGGATTTGAGAACTGAAGCTTTCTTT. This sequence joins TRBV2 and TRBJ1-1; no firm D call. There are 13 residues in the CDR3. V was shortened by 7 bases and J by 5 bases, with 14 bases between the two germline ends. Germline V gene data show CDR1 as SNHLY and CDR2 as FYNNEI. The entire variable domain, with the rest obtained from reference TRBV2 and TRBJ1-1, is as follows: EPEVTQTPSHQVTQMGQEVILRCVPISNHLYFYWYRQILGQKVEFLVSFYNNEISEKSEIFDDQFSVERPDGSNFTLKIRSTKLEDSAMYFCASNRDLRTEAFFGQGTRLTVV.

The chain joins TRBV6-6 to TRBJ2-4; 11 bases align to TRBD2. The CDR3 extends over 16 amino acids. V was pared by 2 bases and J by 6 bases, with 6 bases of the junction left unmatched. Germline V gene data show CDR1 as MNHNY and CDR2 as SVGAGI (reference sequence). Here the CDR3 DNA reads TGTGCCAGCAGTTACGGGACTAGCGGAACTTTAAACATTCAGTACTTC. Translated: CASSYGTSGTLNIQYF.

V gene TRBV10-3 combines with J gene TRBJ2-5; D may match TRBD1 or TRBD2 (5 bases each). The V and J ends lost 5 bases and 2 bases respectively, with 12 bases between them. The CDR3 runs to 14 residues. CDR1 is ENHRY, CDR2 SYGVKD, per germline. The CDR3 sequence: CAISRGSGQETQYF. CDR3 bases: TGTGCCATCAGTCGGGGCTCGGGGCAAGAGACCCAGTACTTC.

The chain links TRBV5-1 to TRBJ2-7; a weak D match, TRBD1 (6 bases). CDR1 is SGHRS, CDR2 YFSETQ, per germline. The CDR3 runs to 14 residues. V was pared by 0 bases and J by 5 bases, with 12 bases between. DNA for the CDR3: TGCGCCAGCAGCTTGGTGAGACAGGAGGACGAGCAGTACTTC. Encoded protein: CASSLVRQEDEQYF.

The chain joins TRBV6-5 to TRBJ2-1; the D is unclear. Germline-derived CDR1 and CDR2 are MNHEY and SVGAGI. The germline V and J ends were trimmed by 4 bases and 9 bases, with 10 bases remaining between them. CDR3 length: 12 amino acids. CDR3 protein: CASSFRPGEQFF. In nucleotides, the CDR3 is TGTGCCAGCAGTTTTAGACCCGGTGAGCAGTTCTTC.

The chain links TRBV28 to TRBJ2-7, with 10 bases aligning to TRBD1. Germline values: CDR1 MDHEN, CDR2 SYDVKM. The CDR3 is 14 residues long. Trimming removed 6 bases from V and 3 bases from J; junction bases left unmatched: 5. The CDR3 here is CASRRQGARYEQYF. CDR3 coding DNA: TGTGCCAGCAGGCGACAGGGGGCGCGCTACGAGCAGTACTTC.

The rearrangement uses TRBV5-1 and TRBJ2-5; D uncertain. The V gene's germline CDR1 is SGHRS and CDR2 YFSETQ. The CDR3 runs to 13 residues. V dropped 2 bases and J dropped 5 bases, with 10 bases sitting between them. The CDR3 loop reads CASSFVGRETQYF. The CDR3 bases are TGCGCCAGCAGCTTCGTAGGCAGGGAGACCCAGTACTTC.

V gene TRBV9 combines with J gene TRBJ1-5; unclear D gene. The CDR3 covers 14 residues. V was cut by 4 bases and J by 0 bases, with 8 bases left in between. Germline V gene data show CDR1 as SGDLS and CDR2 as YYNGEE. The CDR3 region is CASSLGVSNQPQHF. The CDR3 DNA sequence: TGTGCCAGCAGCCTCGGAGTTAGCAATCAGCCCCAGCATTTT.

The rearrangement joins TRBV27 to TRBJ1-1; D is undetermined. The length of the CDR3 is 13 residues. Trimming removed 3 bases from V and 5 bases from J, with 10 bases in between. Germline V gene data show CDR1 as MNHEY and CDR2 as SMNVEV (reference sequence). CDR3 DNA sequence: TGTGCCAGCAGTTTCGGACGTGTGACTGAAGCTTTCTTT. Translating gives CASSFGRVTEAFF.

This clone occurred once. The chain has TRBV27 and TRBJ1-6, with 8 bases identical to TRBD1. Trimming took 4 bases from V and 10 from J; bases not matched to a gene: 9. CDR1 and CDR2 (germline): MNHEY, SMNVEV (reference sequence). The CDR3 is made up of 15 amino acids. The CDR3 DNA follows: TGTGCCAGCAGTTCGGAACAGGGGGGAAGGTCACCCCTCCACTTT. Protein product: CASSSEQGGRSPLHF.

This chain uses TRBV30 with TRBJ1-1; possibly TRBD1 for D (6 bases). Per germline, CDR1 GTSNPN and CDR2 SVGIG (reference sequence). Trimming cost V 4 bases and J 4 bases, with 19 bases left between them. CDR3 length equals 15 residues. CDR3 sequence (DNA): TGTGCCTGGAACGACAGGAATAAGGTGTTCACTGAAGCTTTCTTT. It encodes CAWNDRNKVFTEAFF.

The chain joins TRBV19 to TRBJ2-5; TRBD2 matches 7 bases. V lost 4 bases to trimming and J lost 4 bases; unmatched junction nucleotides: 6. Looked up from germline, CDR1 is LNHDA and CDR2 is SQIVND (reference sequence). This CDR3 spans 14 amino acids. The CDR3 protein is CASSTSGTRETQYF. In DNA, the CDR3 is TGTGCCAGTAGTACTAGCGGTACCCGAGAGACCCAGTACTTC. Variable domain in full (rest from reference TRBV19 and TRBJ2-5): DGGITQSPKYLFRKEGQNVTLSCEQNLNHDAMYWYRQDPGQGLRLIYYSQIVNDFQKGDIAEGYSVSREKKESFPLTVTSAQKNPTAFYLCASSTSGTRETQYFGPGTRLLVL.

V and J are TRBV5-1 and TRBJ2-7, with 7 bases aligning to TRBD2. With 4 bases clipped from V and 6 bases from J, the junction kept 4 bases outside the gene matches. CDR3 length equals 12 residues. Germline CDR1 SGHRS, CDR2 YFSETQ. In nucleotides, the CDR3 is TGCGCCAGCAGCGGGAGGGGATCCGAGCAGTACTTC. This translates into CASSGRGSEQYF.

This chain connects TRBV12-3 or TRBV12-4 to TRBJ1-1; no clear D. The V end lost 6 bases, the J end lost 4 bases, and 12 bases lay between the germline ends. This CDR3 has 13 residues. As DNA, the CDR3 is TGTGCCAGCAGCCAGACCGCGGGCACTGAAGCTTTCTTT. The encoded protein is CASSQTAGTEAFF.

The V call is TRBV27, the J call TRBJ1-1, with D perhaps matching TRBD1 (6 bases). V was cut by 6 bases and J by 0 bases, with 11 bases left in between. This CDR3 spans 14 amino acids. Germline V gene data show CDR1 as MNHEY and CDR2 as SMNVEV (reference sequence). The CDR3 loop reads CASRPTGLNTEAFF. The CDR3 DNA reads as TGTGCCAGCAGACCGACAGGACTGAACACTGAAGCTTTCTTT.

J is TRBJ2-3 and V is TRBV5-1; D is undetermined. V lost 0 bases and J lost 3, with 11 bases in between. This CDR3 comprises 15 residues. Per germline, CDR1 SGHRS and CDR2 YFSETQ. CDR3 sequence reads: CASSLAQLGTDTQYF. The CDR3 coding sequence is TGCGCCAGCAGCTTGGCCCAGCTAGGGACAGATACGCAGTATTTT.

This clone appeared a single time. The gene calls are TRBV6-4 and TRBJ1-6; D gene unclear. The CDR3 totals 13 residues. Germline CDR1 MRHNA, CDR2 SNTAGT. The V end was cut by 3 bases, the J end by 9 bases, with 9 bases between. The CDR3 DNA reads as TGTGCCAGCAGTGAGGGAGCCGGTTCACCCCTCCACTTT. This gives the protein CASSEGAGSPLHF.

This clone was detected a few times. The chain combines TRBV27 with TRBJ1-5; perhaps TRBD1 as D (6 bases). The CDR3 is 16 amino acids. Germline loops: CDR1 MNHEY, CDR2 SMNVEV (reference sequence). V lost 6 bases and J 6 bases, leaving 21 bases between the germline ends. CDR3: CASSPRGRVEGQPQHF. The CDR3 region has the DNA TGTGCCAGCAGCCCTCGGGGGCGAGTGGAAGGTCAGCCCCAGCATTTT.

V and J are TRBV2 and TRBJ2-2; 13 nucleotides match TRBD2. Trimming removed 1 base from V and 0 bases from J; junction bases left unmatched: 2. The V gene's germline CDR1 is SNHLY and CDR2 FYNNEI. This CDR3 spans 18 amino acids. The CDR3 here is CASSEGLAGGPNTGELFF. CDR3 DNA: TGTGCCAGCAGTGAAGGACTAGCGGGAGGCCCGAACACCGGGGAGCTGTTTTTT.

In its sample, this clone was seen once. The chain joins TRBV24-1 to TRBJ2-5, with 8 bases matching TRBD1. Germline V gene lookup returns CDR1 KGHDR and CDR2 SFDVKD. This CDR3 is 15 amino acids long. Trimming cost V 8 bases and J 5 bases; bases outside gene matches: 12. CDR3 sequence (DNA): TGTGCCACCATGGACCCGACAGGGGTCTCGGAGACCCAGTACTTC. It is translated as CATMDPTGVSETQYF.

Note on this clone: The identical CDR3 is also encoded by other nucleotide sequences in the sample. The chain joins TRBV3-1 (or the pseudogene TRBV3-2) to TRBJ2-1; perhaps TRBD1 as D (6 bases). Germline values: CDR1 LGHDT, CDR2 YNNKEL (reference sequence). Trimming left V 0 bases short and J 1 base short, with 10 bases between. The CDR3 extends over 16 amino acids. The CDR3 DNA is TGTGCCAGCAGCCAAGATAGGGGGAGATCCTACAATGAGCAGTTCTTC. Residues: CASSQDRGRSYNEQFF.

This chain uses TRBV2 with TRBJ1-2; D is possibly TRBD1 (5 bases). Germline values: CDR1 SNHLY, CDR2 FYNNEI. This CDR3 has 13 residues. The V end was cut by 6 bases, the J end by 6 bases, with 14 bases between. The CDR3 is CASRYAGENGYTF. For the CDR3, the DNA is TGTGCCAGCAGGTACGCGGGGGAGAATGGCTACACCTTC.

The chain has TRBV18 and TRBJ2-3, with D possibly TRBD2 on 5 matching bases. The ends were cut back, 0 bases at V and 6 bases at J, with 13 bases in the middle. Germline assignment: CDR1 KGHSH and CDR2 LQKENI. The CDR3 covers 15 residues. As DNA, the CDR3 is TGTGCCAGCTCACCACCGACACTAGTCGGCGATACGCAGTATTTT. It yields the protein CASSPPTLVGDTQYF.

The V call is TRBV28, the J call TRBJ1-5; D is perhaps TRBD1 (5 bases). V was shortened by 2 bases and J by 1 base, with 18 bases between the two germline ends. This CDR3 contains 18 residues. Germline CDR1 reads MDHEN; CDR2 reads SYDVKM. CDR3 protein: CASSLSVTAGKSNQPQHF. Here the CDR3 DNA reads TGTGCCAGCAGTTTAAGCGTCACGGCAGGGAAAAGCAATCAGCCCCAGCATTTT.

The gene calls are TRBV3-1 (or the pseudogene TRBV3-2) and TRBJ2-3; the D is unclear. Trimming stripped 0 bases from V and 1 base from J, with 11 bases between. This CDR3 contains 16 residues. CDR1 is LGHDT and CDR2 is YNNKEL in the germline V gene (reference sequence). The CDR3 nucleotides are TGTGCCAGCAGCCAAGAAATCAGTCAGGGCACAGATACGCAGTATTTT. Its translation: CASSQEISQGTDTQYF.